A selection of T cell receptor beta chains follows, all from one sample in a study of beta chain features in type 1 diabetes. Libraries were prepared by immunoSEQ multiplex PCR; TCRdb keeps only in-frame clonotypes and omits some of them. The sample carries just over 15,000 clones, more than 65% recorded once. Specimen: Tregs from blood. The receptors originated from a man in his thirties or forties with type 1 diabetes. Both conserved end residues are trimmed from each CDR3. D genes are given only for firm matches.

V gene	J gene	D gene	CDR3 protein
TRBV4-1	TRBJ1-5	-	ASSQDLRGWQPQH
TRBV30	TRBJ2-5	TRBD2	AWSRGRTSGQETQY
TRBV5-1	TRBJ1-4	TRBD1	ASSLSRDSRNEKLF
TRBV7-9	TRBJ2-7	-	ASSLGDMLIPYEQY
TRBV7-9	TRBJ2-3	TRBD1	ASSPQQGPMRY
TRBV29-1	TRBJ2-3	TRBD2	SVERTSGSTDTQY
TRBV2	TRBJ2-1	-	ASSGDSTEQF
TRBV29-1	TRBJ2-2	TRBD2	SVGRGGGNTGELF
TRBV20-1	TRBJ2-1	TRBD1	SAPTAQGEF
TRBV5-1	TRBJ2-1	-	ASNLGAYNEQF
TRBV9	TRBJ2-1	-	ASSVAGGPEF
TRBV5-1	TRBJ2-1	-	ASSLEFGGSSYNEQF
TRBV5-1	TRBJ2-2	-	ASSSGLTGELF
TRBV5-4	TRBJ2-3	TRBD2	ASSPTSGDTDTQY
TRBV6-1	TRBJ1-1	-	ASSETGTQAF
TRBV7-2	TRBJ2-3	TRBD2	ASTPPGGASTDTQY
TRBV9	TRBJ2-2	-	ASSVRPANTGELF
TRBV7-9	TRBJ1-4	-	ASSPRQSTNEKLF
TRBV29-1	TRBJ2-1	-	SVSRTYNEQF
TRBV6-5	TRBJ1-2	-	ASTPGGGRGYT
TRBV7-9	TRBJ2-7	TRBD1	ASSPGTGKAYEQY
TRBV5-1	TRBJ2-2	-	ASSTRAQGRSGELF
TRBV30	TRBJ2-3	-	ACPSPAGDTQY